This is a list of T cell receptor beta chains from one sample in a study of blood T cell repertoires in COVID-19. Method: immunoSEQ multiplex PCR; TCRdb's copy keeps in-frame clones and lacks some. The table shows more than 100,000 clones, with 78% occurring only once. Sequencing was done on a sample of peripheral blood. The source of these receptors is a man in his 70s with acute or convalescent COVID-19. Each CDR3 is given with its conserved first and last residue. A D gene is named only where the DNA matches it firmly. Clone size appears in some rows only: once, few, many, or a class for an expanded clone.

clone_size	d_call	v_call	j_call	cdr3_nt	cdr3_aa
-	-	TRBV11-2	TRBJ1-1	TGTGCCAGCAGCCCATCACGGACTTTAACTGAAGCTTTCTTT	CASSPSRTLTEAFF
once	TRBD2	TRBV9	TRBJ2-5	TGTGCCAGCAGCTTCAGACCGGGACTAGCGGGGGGGCCCCCTCAAGAGACCCAGTACTTC	CASSFRPGLAGGPPQETQYF
-	-	TRBV5-4	TRBJ1-4	TGTGCCAGCAGCCCGAGACATAATGAAAAACTGTTTTTT	CASSPRHNEKLFF
-	TRBD1	TRBV19	TRBJ1-4	TGTGCCAGTCACGACACTAGACAGGGCGGAAAACTGTTTTTT	CASHDTRQGGKLFF
-	-	TRBV9	TRBJ2-3	TGTGCCAGCAGCCCGAGGACTGGTACAGATACGCAGTATTTT	CASSPRTGTDTQYF
-	-	TRBV25-1	TRBJ2-1	TGTGCCAGCAGTGCCCTTGTGGCCTTTAATGAGCAGTTCTTC	CASSALVAFNEQFF
-	TRBD2	TRBV9	TRBJ2-1	TGTGCCAGCAGCGTAGGTAGCGGGGGCTACAATGAGCAGTTCTTC	CASSVGSGGYNEQFF
-	TRBD1	TRBV3-1/TRBV3-2	TRBJ1-2	TGTGCCAGCAGCCACGGACAGGTTAACTATGGCTACACCTTC	CASSHGQVNYGYTF
few	TRBD1	TRBV7-8	TRBJ1-1	TGTGCCAGCAGCTTAGCTCAGGGGGCGAGGAACACTGAAGCTTTCTTT	CASSLAQGARNTEAFF
-	-	TRBV29-1	TRBJ2-7	TGCAGCGTTCTTGGGGCCAGGGGACCCTACGAGCAGTACTTC	CSVLGARGPYEQYF